This T cell receptor beta chain was obtained from a study of blood T cell repertoires in COVID-19. The data were produced by immunoSEQ multiplex PCR, yet TCRdb's version contains in-frame clones alone and is incomplete. The sample lists a few hundred thousand clones, 70% to 90% occurring once. Losses at the gene ends were 2 bases for V and 1 base for J; bases not matched to a gene: 2. The germline gives CDR1 SGHRS, CDR2 YFSETQ. This CDR3 region has 14 residues. Cohorts were based on clinical histories the participants reported. Sequenced: PBMCs or T cells enriched from blood (not recorded which). This sequence was found in a woman in her forties or fifties in a cohort exposed to, infected with or recovered from COVID-19 (not recorded which). The chain links TRBV5-1 to TRBJ1-1; TRBD1 matches at 7 bases. The CDR3 DNA reads as TGCGCCAGCAGCTTCGGACAGGCGAACACTGAAGCTTTCTTT. This translates into CASSFGQANTEAFF.